This TCR beta chain was profiled in a study of blood T cell repertoires in COVID-19. Looking at the study overall: The United States, Italy and Spain provided the acute and convalescent COVID-19 samples. The analysed material was cDNA or gDNA that came from T cells, B-cell-depleted T cells, or PBMCs.

TCRdb's table, derived via immunoSEQ multiplex PCR, lists solely in-frame clones and lacks some. The data show just over 250,000 clones, about 90% seen once. V lost 5 bases, J lost 0 bases, and 10 bases stayed unmatched. The CDR3 totals 18 residues. Looked up from germline, CDR1 is MNHNY and CDR2 is SVGAGI (reference sequence). The sample taken for sequencing was peripheral blood. The rearrangement joins TRBV6-6 to TRBJ1-2; 12 nucleotides align to TRBD1. This TCR derives from a woman in her fifties or sixties with acute or convalescent COVID-19. The CDR3 coding sequence is TGTGCCAGCAGTCCTGGGACAGGGGGCTGGGTCGCTAACTATGGCTACACCTTC. Its translation is CASSPGTGGWVANYGYTF.